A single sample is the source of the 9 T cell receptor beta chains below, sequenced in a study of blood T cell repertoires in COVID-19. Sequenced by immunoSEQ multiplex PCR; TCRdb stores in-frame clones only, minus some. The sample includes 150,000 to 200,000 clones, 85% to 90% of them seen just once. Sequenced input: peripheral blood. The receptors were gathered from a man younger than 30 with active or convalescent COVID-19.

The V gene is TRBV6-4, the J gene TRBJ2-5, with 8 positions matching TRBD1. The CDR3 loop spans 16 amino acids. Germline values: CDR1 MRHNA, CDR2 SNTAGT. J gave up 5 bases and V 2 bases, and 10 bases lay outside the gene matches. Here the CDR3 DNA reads TGTGCCAGCAGTGACGGCTCAGGGGGCGATCGGGAGACCCAGTACTTC. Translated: CASSDGSGGDRETQYF.

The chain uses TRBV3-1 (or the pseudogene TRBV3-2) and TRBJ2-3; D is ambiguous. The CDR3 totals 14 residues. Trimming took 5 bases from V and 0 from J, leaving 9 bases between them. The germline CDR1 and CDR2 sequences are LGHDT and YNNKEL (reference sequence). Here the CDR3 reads CASSDPGSTDTQYF. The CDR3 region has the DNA TGTGCCAGCAGCGACCCCGGGAGCACAGATACGCAGTATTTT.

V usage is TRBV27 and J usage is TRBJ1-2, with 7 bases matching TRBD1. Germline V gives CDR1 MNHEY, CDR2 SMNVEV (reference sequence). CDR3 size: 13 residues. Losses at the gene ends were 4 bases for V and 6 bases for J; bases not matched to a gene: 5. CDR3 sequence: CASSYLTGDGYTF. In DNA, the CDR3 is TGTGCCAGCAGTTACCTCACAGGGGATGGCTACACCTTC.

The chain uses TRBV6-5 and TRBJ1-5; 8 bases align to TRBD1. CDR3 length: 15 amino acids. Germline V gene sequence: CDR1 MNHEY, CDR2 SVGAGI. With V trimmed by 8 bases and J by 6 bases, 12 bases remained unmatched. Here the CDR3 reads CASQIRQGQVQPQHF. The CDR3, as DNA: TGTGCCAGCCAAATCAGACAGGGGCAGGTTCAGCCCCAGCATTTT.

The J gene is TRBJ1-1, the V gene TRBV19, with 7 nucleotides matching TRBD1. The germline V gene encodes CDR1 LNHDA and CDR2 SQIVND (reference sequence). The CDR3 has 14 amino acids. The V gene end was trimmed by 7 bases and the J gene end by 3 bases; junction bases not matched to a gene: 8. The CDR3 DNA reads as TGTGCCAGTACCGCCGGGACAGCTTACACTGAAGCTTTCTTT. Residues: CASTAGTAYTEAFF.

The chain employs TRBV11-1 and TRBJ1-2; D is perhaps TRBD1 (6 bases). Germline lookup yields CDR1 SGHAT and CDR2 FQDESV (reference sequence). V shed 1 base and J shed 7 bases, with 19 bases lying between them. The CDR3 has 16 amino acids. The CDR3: CASSLGLPGETFGYTF. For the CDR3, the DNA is TGTGCCAGCAGCTTAGGCCTCCCAGGGGAGACCTTTGGCTACACCTTC.

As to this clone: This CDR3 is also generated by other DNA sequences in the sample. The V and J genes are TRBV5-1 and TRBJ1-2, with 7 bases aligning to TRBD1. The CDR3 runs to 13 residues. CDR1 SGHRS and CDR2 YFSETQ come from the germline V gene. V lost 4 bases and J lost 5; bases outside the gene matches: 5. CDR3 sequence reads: CASSLDREYGYTF. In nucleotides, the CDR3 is TGCGCCAGCAGCCTCGACAGGGAATATGGCTACACCTTC.

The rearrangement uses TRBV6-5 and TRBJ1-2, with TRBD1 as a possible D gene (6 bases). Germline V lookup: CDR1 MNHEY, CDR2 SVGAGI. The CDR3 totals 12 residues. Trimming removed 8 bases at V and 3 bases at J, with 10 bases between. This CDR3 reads CASHKGDYGYTF. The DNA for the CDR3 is TGTGCCAGCCATAAGGGGGACTATGGCTACACCTTC.

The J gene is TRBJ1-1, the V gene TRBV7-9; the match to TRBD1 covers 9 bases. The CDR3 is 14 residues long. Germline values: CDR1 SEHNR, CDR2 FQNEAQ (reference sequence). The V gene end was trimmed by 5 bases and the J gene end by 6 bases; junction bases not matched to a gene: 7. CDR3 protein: CASSVGQGSSEAFF. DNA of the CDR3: TGTGCCAGCAGCGTCGGACAGGGGAGCTCTGAAGCTTTCTTT.